The 28 T cell receptor beta chains below were found in one sample sequenced in a study of blood T cells in healthy people across ages. Primed by a sample-barcoded 5' primer and a J-beta primer mix, a second PCR proceeded for about 6 to 11 cycles. TCRdb used MiXCR to reprocess the 5' RACE reads, holding one entry per CDR3 protein. The data contain approximately 800,000 distinct CDR3 sequences, about 48% of them seen just once; the ten biggest clones take up 41%. The source material was blood. Receptors were obtained from a man older than 75 in good health.

This clonotype was seen a few times. Here the CDR3 reads CSPSGEGTQYF. As DNA, the CDR3 is TGCAGCCCCTCGGGGGAGGGGACCCAGTACTTC. The chain links TRBV29-1 to TRBJ2-5; 7 bases line up with TRBD2. V trimming: 8 bases; J trimming: 7 bases; junction bases outside the gene matches: 7. The CDR3 totals 11 residues. Per germline, CDR1 SQVTM and CDR2 ANQGSEA.

V is TRBV9 and J is TRBJ2-3; no reliable D call. V lost 0 bases, J lost 2 bases, and 10 bases lay in between. The CDR3 runs 15 residues. Per germline, CDR1 SGDLS and CDR2 YYNGEE. As DNA, the CDR3 is TGTGCCAGCAGCGTAGGTACGGACGCCACAGATACGCAGTATTTT. It is translated as CASSVGTDATDTQYF.

This clonotype has only a few counts. This chain joins TRBV12-3 or TRBV12-4 and TRBJ2-1; 8 positions agree with TRBD2. The V and J ends lost 5 bases and 9 bases, in that order; junction bases with no gene match: 12. The CDR3 runs to 15 residues. CDR3 nucleotide sequence: TGTGCCAGCAGTCCGAACAGCGGGAGTAACACTGAGCAGTTCTTC. This sequence encodes CASSPNSGSNTEQFF.

This clonotype showed up just once. A much larger clone lies a single base off, so this may be a read error. This chain connects TRBV7-3 to TRBJ2-3, with a possible D match to TRBD2 (5 bases). The V gene's germline CDR1 is SGHTA and CDR2 FQGTGA. The CDR3 runs 13 residues. CDR3 in amino acids: CAGSSRGTDTQYF. The CDR3 DNA is TGTGCCGGCAGTTCCCGGGGTACAGATACGCAGTATTTT.

This clonotype was seen a single time. The V gene is TRBV7-9, the J gene TRBJ2-4; D not certain. Trimming stripped 3 bases from V and 13 bases from J, with 19 bases between. This CDR3 has 14 residues. Germline CDR1 is SEHNR and CDR2 is FQNEAQ (reference sequence). CDR3 in amino acids: CASSLLVSYNEQYF. CDR3 nucleotides: TGTGCCAGCAGCTTGTTAGTTTCCTACAATGAGCAGTACTTC. Drawing the rest from reference TRBV7-9 and TRBJ2-4, the complete variable domain is DTGVSQNPRHKITKRGQNVTFRCDPISEHNRLYWYRQTLGQGPEFLTYFQNEAQLEKSRLLSDRFSAERPKGSFSTLEIQRTEQGDSAMYLCASSLLVSYNEQYFGAGTRLSVL.

The V and J genes are TRBV20-1 and TRBJ1-5; TRBD1 is a possible D gene (5 bases). Trimming pared 4 bases from V and 2 bases from J, leaving 12 bases between. The CDR3 runs to 14 residues. CDR1 DFQATT and CDR2 SNEGSKA come from the germline V gene (reference sequence). CDR3 bases: TGCAGTGCTATGGCTAGGGGAGGCAATCAGCCCCAGCATTTT. Protein product: CSAMARGGNQPQHF.

The V gene is TRBV7-9, the J gene TRBJ2-7; D is ambiguous. The V and J ends lost 5 bases and 2 bases respectively, with 10 bases between them. CDR1 is SEHNR, CDR2 FQNEAQ, per germline (reference sequence). The CDR3 loop spans 13 amino acids. CDR3 DNA: TGTGCCAGCAGCGAGACTGAACCCTACGAGCAGTACTTC. Amino acids: CASSETEPYEQYF.

The chain combines TRBV4-1 with TRBJ2-1; 11 bases agree with TRBD2. Germline CDR1 is MGHRA and CDR2 is YSYEKL. V shed 0 bases, J shed 13 bases, and the junction held 2 bases outside the gene matches. There are 13 residues in the CDR3. The CDR3 here is CASSQDTSGRQFF. The CDR3, as DNA: TGCGCCAGCAGCCAAGATACTAGCGGGAGACAGTTCTTC.

A note on this clonotype: At one end, the junction sequence differs from germline, possibly due to a read error. V and J are TRBV7-2 and TRBJ2-3; 7 bases are shared with TRBD2. From germline, CDR1 is SGHTA and CDR2 FQGNSA. This CDR3 is built from 13 residues. This CDR3 is CASSLAETDTQYF. The CDR3, as DNA: TGTGCCAGCAGCCTAGCGGAGACAGATACGCAGTATTTT.

This chain uses TRBV2 with TRBJ2-4, with 7 nucleotides matching TRBD1. The end of the DNA fits TRBJ2-7 better, so the J call may be wrong. The CDR3 extends over 13 amino acids. The germline V gene has CDR1 SNHLY and CDR2 FYNNEI. The CDR3 reads CASTGQVGYEQYF. For the CDR3, the DNA is TGTGCCAGCACCGGACAGGTTGGCTACGAGCAGTACTTC.

There are a few counts of this clonotype. The V gene is TRBV20-1, the J gene TRBJ1-2; D is uncertain. CDR1 and CDR2 from the germline V gene are DFQATT and SNEGSKA (reference sequence). V was pared by 1 base and J by 4 bases, with 10 bases between. The CDR3 totals 13 residues. The CDR3 here is CSARAAKPYGYTF. In DNA, the CDR3 is TGCAGTGCTAGAGCTGCAAAGCCCTATGGCTACACCTTC.

The chain carries TRBV3-1 and TRBJ1-2; TRBD1 might be the D (6 bases). The CDR3 is made up of 14 amino acids. The V end lost 3 bases, the J end lost 2 bases, and 10 bases lay between the germline ends. Looked up from germline, CDR1 is LGHDT and CDR2 is YNNKEL (reference sequence). The CDR3 here is CASSHGQFNYGYTF. The CDR3 region has the DNA TGTGCCAGCAGCCACGGACAGTTCAACTATGGCTACACCTTC.

This clonotype has only one observation. Written as DNA, the CDR3 is TGTGCCAGCAGCCAATACCCCGGGGACGAGCAGTACTTC. Its protein product is CASSQYPGDEQYF. The chain has TRBV3-1 and TRBJ2-4; the D gene is possibly TRBD2 (5 bases). The DNA end is more similar to TRBJ2-7, so the J call may be wrong. CDR3 length equals 13 residues. Germline lookup yields CDR1 LGHDT and CDR2 YNNKEL (reference sequence).

This clonotype was detected ten times or more. This chain joins TRBV5-1 and TRBJ2-1, with D uncertain. The germline V gene encodes CDR1 SGHRS and CDR2 YFSETQ. This CDR3 is built from 9 residues. The CDR3 nucleotides read TGCCTACACGTCAATGAGCAGTTCTTC. Translation: CLHVNEQFF. Variable domain in full (rest from reference TRBV5-1 and TRBJ2-1): KAGVTQTPRYLIKTRGQQVTLSCSPISGHRSVSWYQQTPGQGLQFLFEYFSETQRNKGNFPGRFSGRQFSNSRSEMNVSTLELGDSALYLCLHVNEQFFGPGTRLTVL.

The chain couples TRBV5-1 to TRBJ1-5, with unresolved D. With 2 bases removed from V and 5 bases from J, the gap between germline ends came to 11 bases. Germline-derived CDR1 and CDR2 are SGHRS and YFSETQ. This CDR3 has 14 amino acids. In nucleotides, the CDR3 is TGCGCCAGCAGCTTAGGGCTCCCCGATCAGCCCCAGCATTTT. This sequence encodes CASSLGLPDQPQHF.

The chain has TRBV29-1 and TRBJ2-5; 13 nucleotides align to TRBD2. The CDR3 is made up of 17 amino acids. Germline V lookup: CDR1 SQVTM, CDR2 ANQGSEA. The trim removed 0 bases at V and 11 bases at J, leaving 15 bases unmatched. As DNA, the CDR3 is TGCAGCGTTGAAGACCCATGGACTAGCGGGAGCAGCTATGAGCAGTACTTC. It is translated as CSVEDPWTSGSSYEQYF.

In this sample, this clonotype turned up once. The chain links TRBV12-3 or TRBV12-4 to TRBJ2-5; TRBD2 matches at 7 bases. V lost 6 bases, J lost 2 bases, and 9 bases stayed unmatched. The length of the CDR3 is 15 residues. In DNA, the CDR3 is TGTGCCAGCAGCCTGTACGGCGGGGGACAAGAGACCCAGTACTTC. Translated: CASSLYGGGQETQYF.

At least ten counts were recorded for this clonotype. V and J are TRBV29-1 and TRBJ1-6; 7 nucleotides align to TRBD1. The V and J ends lost 6 bases and 16 bases, in that order; junction bases with no gene match: 12. Looked up from germline, CDR1 is SQVTM and CDR2 is ANQGSEA. This CDR3 is 12 amino acids long. This chain's CDR3 is CSVLQEGGPLHF. The CDR3, as DNA: TGCAGCGTCCTGCAAGAAGGGGGCCCTCTCCACTTT.

This clonotype was picked up one time. The CDR3 bases are TGTGCCAGCAGACGAGACCGGACTAGCGGTCTCTACGAGCAGTACTTC. This gives the protein CASRRDRTSGLYEQYF. V usage is TRBV6-2 or TRBV6-3 and J usage is TRBJ2-7, with 10 bases fitting TRBD2. After removal of 6 bases from V and 3 bases from J, the junction contained 11 bases not matched to a gene. The CDR3 runs to 16 residues. Looked up from germline, CDR1 is MNHEY and CDR2 is SVGEGT.

The chain uses TRBV10-2 and TRBJ2-5; 7 bases map to TRBD2. The CDR3 length is 14 residues. After removal of 4 bases from V and 4 bases from J, the junction contained 6 bases not matched to a gene. The V gene's germline CDR1 is WSHSY and CDR2 SAAADI. In DNA, the CDR3 is TGCGCCAGCAGTGTGGCGGGAGTGGGAGAGACCCAGTACTTC. It encodes CASSVAGVGETQYF.

J is TRBJ1-5 and V is TRBV12-3 or TRBV12-4; D perhaps matches TRBD1 (6 bases). The CDR3 runs to 16 residues. V was trimmed by 4 bases and J by 1 base, leaving 14 bases between them. Here the CDR3 DNA reads TGTGCCAGCAGTTACAGACAGGTTGACAGCAATCAGCCCCAGCATTTT. This encodes CASSYRQVDSNQPQHF.

In its sample, this clonotype was seen once. At one boundary the junction diverges from the germline segment, which might be a read error. J is TRBJ2-7 and V is TRBV7-6; 10 nucleotides line up with TRBD2. The germline V gene has CDR1 SGHVS and CDR2 FNYEAQ. This CDR3 comprises 16 residues. In nucleotides, the CDR3 is TGTGCCGGCAGCTTAGGGCTAGCGGGAGAGATATACGAGCAGTACTTC. Protein sequence: CAGSLGLAGEIYEQYF.

The rearrangement links TRBV27 to TRBJ1-6, with D uncertain. This CDR3 region has 13 residues. Germline V lookup: CDR1 MNHEY, CDR2 SMNVEV (reference sequence). Trimming cost V 1 base and J 9 bases, with 7 bases left between them. CDR3 region: CASSLYQLSPLHF. CDR3 in DNA: TGTGCCAGCAGTTTATACCAGCTTTCACCCCTCCACTTT.

The genes are TRBV4-1 and TRBJ2-5; 8 bases are a match to TRBD2. Germline V gene lookup returns CDR1 MGHRA and CDR2 YSYEKL. This CDR3 is built from 15 residues. The V gene end was trimmed by 0 bases and the J gene end by 2 bases; junction bases not matched to a gene: 2. CDR3 nucleotide sequence: TGCGCCAGCAGCCAAGACGGGACTAGTCAAGAGACCCAGTACTTC. Translation gives CASSQDGTSQETQYF.

This clonotype occurred a few times. V gene TRBV6-1 combines with J gene TRBJ2-7, with 12 bases that match TRBD2. The V gene's germline CDR1 is MNHNS and CDR2 SASEGT. With 5 bases clipped from V and 5 bases from J, the junction kept 4 bases outside the gene matches. The CDR3 extends over 14 amino acids. The CDR3: CASSSSGRGDEQYF. The CDR3 DNA follows: TGTGCCAGCAGTTCTAGCGGGAGGGGAGACGAGCAGTACTTC.

This chain links TRBV28 with TRBJ2-7; D possibly corresponds to TRBD1 (6 bases). Germline V lookup: CDR1 MDHEN, CDR2 SYDVKM. V lost 7 bases to trimming and J lost 0 bases, with 10 bases between them. The CDR3 loop spans 13 amino acids. CDR3: CASKTGYSYEQYF. CDR3 in DNA: TGTGCCAGCAAAACAGGGTACTCCTACGAGCAGTACTTC. The full variable domain, completed using reference TRBV28 and TRBJ2-7, is DVKVTQSSRYLVKRTGEKVFLECVQDMDHENMFWYRQDPGLGLRLIYFSYDVKMKEKGDIPEGYSVSREKKERFSLILESASTNQTSMYLCASKTGYSYEQYFGPGTRLTVT.

The V gene is TRBV9, the J gene TRBJ2-1; TRBD2 aligns across 8 bases. The CDR3 extends over 16 amino acids. The germline V gene has CDR1 SGDLS and CDR2 YYNGEE. Trimming took 2 bases from V and 6 from J; bases not matched to a gene: 10. The CDR3 nucleotides read TGTGCCAGCAGCGTGTGGACTAGCCAAGCAGGCAATGAGCAGTTCTTC. Protein sequence: CASSVWTSQAGNEQFF. The complete variable domain, with remaining parts taken from reference TRBV9 and TRBJ2-1, reads DSGVTQTPKHLITATGQRVTLRCSPRSGDLSVYWYQQSLDQGLQFLIQYYNGEERAKGNILERFSAQQFPDLHSELNLSSLELGDSALYFCASSVWTSQAGNEQFFGPGTRLTVL.

This clonotype has only a few counts. The genes are TRBV28 and TRBJ1-5, with D possibly TRBD1 on 6 matching bases. The V gene lost 2 bases and the J gene lost 0 bases, with 8 bases spanning the gap. Germline CDR1 reads MDHEN; CDR2 reads SYDVKM. This CDR3 comprises 15 residues. The CDR3 DNA is TGTGCCAGCAGTTTAGGGGGGCCTAGCAATCAGCCCCAGCATTTT. Its translation: CASSLGGPSNQPQHF.